The 15 T cell receptor beta chains given below trace back to one sample, sequenced in a study of shared clonotypes between healthy human individuals. Assay used: immunoSEQ multiplex PCR; TCRdb lists only in-frame clones, some missing. The sample shows about 360,000 clones, more than 60% of them seen only once. The sample was memory CD4+ T cells sorted from blood. Subset here: CD45RA-negative fraction. Receptor source: a man aged 25 to 40 in good health.

The V gene is TRBV28, the J gene TRBJ2-7; the D call may be TRBD1 or TRBD2 (5 bases each). Trimming pared 2 bases from V and 0 bases from J, leaving 17 bases between. The germline V gene has CDR1 MDHEN and CDR2 SYDVKM. The CDR3 has 17 amino acids. CDR3 DNA sequence: TGTGCCAGCAGTTTACCATCCCGGGACCTCAGCTCCTACGAGCAGTACTTC. Its protein product is CASSLPSRDLSSYEQYF. Filled out from reference TRBV28 and TRBJ2-7, the complete variable domain reads DVKVTQSSRYLVKRTGEKVFLECVQDMDHENMFWYRQDPGLGLRLIYFSYDVKMKEKGDIPEGYSVSREKKERFSLILESASTNQTSMYLCASSLPSRDLSSYEQYFGPGTRLTVT.

This chain links TRBV6-1 with TRBJ2-7; TRBD1 might be the D (5 bases). Germline V gives CDR1 MNHNS, CDR2 SASEGT. V shed 8 bases and J shed 3 bases, with 5 bases lying between them. CDR3 length: 10 residues. CDR3 DNA sequence: TGTGCCAGCGACAGCTACGAGCAGTACTTC. This sequence encodes CASDSYEQYF.

CDR3 region: CASSESLLAGGGYNEQFF. The CDR3 DNA is TGTGCCAGCAGTGAATCCCTATTAGCGGGAGGGGGTTACAATGAGCAGTTCTTC. V is TRBV25-1 and J is TRBJ2-1; 11 bases match TRBD2. The trim removed 1 base at V and 4 bases at J, leaving 9 bases unmatched. The CDR3 has 18 residues. Germline values: CDR1 MGHDK, CDR2 SYGVNS.

The chain recombines TRBV5-4 with TRBJ2-7; 10 bases align to TRBD2. The CDR3 sequence is 17 residues long. J was trimmed by 2 bases and V by 0 bases; bases with no gene match: 8. Germline CDR1 reads SGHNT; CDR2 reads YYREEE (reference sequence). CDR3: CASSLAPTSGIAYEQYF. The CDR3 nucleotides are TGTGCCAGCAGCTTGGCCCCTACTAGCGGGATCGCCTACGAGCAGTACTTC.

The genes are TRBV7-2 and TRBJ2-5, with 14 bases identical to TRBD2. Germline trimming cut 1 base from V and 7 bases from J; bases unmatched to any gene: 5. Germline CDR1 SGHTA, CDR2 FQGNSA. The CDR3 consists of 16 residues. CDR3 in amino acids: CASSLETSGRGVTQYF. CDR3 DNA: TGTGCCAGCAGCTTAGAGACTAGCGGGAGGGGCGTGACCCAGTACTTC.

This clone was detected many times. Other nucleotide sequences from this sample produce the same CDR3. This sequence joins TRBV13 and TRBJ1-2; perhaps TRBD1 as D (5 bases). Germline CDR1 PRHDT, CDR2 FYEKMQ (reference sequence). V was clipped by 1 base and J by 8 bases, with 11 bases between them. The length of the CDR3 is 13 residues. CDR3 in amino acids: CASSLVGVNGYTF. DNA of the CDR3: TGTGCCAGCAGCTTAGTGGGGGTTAACGGCTACACCTTC.

This chain connects TRBV9 to TRBJ2-5, with D tentatively TRBD2 (5 bases). Germline V gene sequence: CDR1 SGDLS, CDR2 YYNGEE. The CDR3 consists of 13 residues. Trimming took 4 bases from V and 4 from J, leaving 11 bases between them. DNA for the CDR3: TGTGCCAGCAGCCCCTGGGAGAGAGAGACCCAGTACTTC. Its translation: CASSPWERETQYF.

This clone was seen a single time. Other DNA sequences in the same sample also yield this CDR3. This sequence joins TRBV10-2 and TRBJ2-3; perhaps TRBD2 as D (6 bases). The CDR3 has 11 amino acids. Trimming cost V 8 bases and J 6 bases, with 9 bases left between them. The germline gives CDR1 WSHSY, CDR2 SAAADI. In DNA form, the CDR3 reads TGCGCCAGCGGAGGGAGTGATACGCAGTATTTT. Protein product: CASGGSDTQYF.

Here the CDR3 reads CASSDNSYGYTF. As DNA, the CDR3 is TGTGCCAGCAGTGATAACAGCTATGGCTACACCTTC. This sequence joins TRBV2 and TRBJ1-2; D unclear. Trimming took off 3 bases at V and 4 bases at J, with 6 bases between the two ends. The V gene's germline CDR1 is SNHLY and CDR2 FYNNEI. The CDR3 loop spans 12 amino acids. Filled out from reference TRBV2 and TRBJ1-2, the complete variable domain reads EPEVTQTPSHQVTQMGQEVILRCVPISNHLYFYWYRQILGQKVEFLVSFYNNEISEKSEIFDDQFSVERPDGSNFTLKIRSTKLEDSAMYFCASSDNSYGYTFGSGTRLTVV.

The chain employs TRBV6-5 and TRBJ2-7; the D gene is possibly TRBD2 (7 bases). The germline V and J ends were trimmed by 0 bases and 3 bases, with 15 bases remaining between them. This CDR3 is built from 16 residues. Germline V gene lookup returns CDR1 MNHEY and CDR2 SVGAGI. CDR3 loop: CASSYSVGGGVYEQYF. CDR3 bases: TGTGCCAGCAGTTACTCGGTCGGCGGGGGCGTCTACGAGCAGTACTTC.

The table lists this clone with a few counts. The rearrangement links TRBV5-6 to TRBJ2-2; TRBD2 aligns across 11 bases. The ends lost 1 base at V and 3 bases at J; junction bases unmatched: 5. This CDR3 has 17 residues. Germline assignment: CDR1 SGHDT and CDR2 YYEEEE. This chain's CDR3 is CASSLLSGRADTGELFF. CDR3 nucleotides: TGTGCCAGCAGCTTGCTTAGCGGGAGGGCCGACACCGGGGAGCTGTTTTTT. Full variable domain (missing parts from reference TRBV5-6 and TRBJ2-2): DAGVTQSPTHLIKTRGQQVTLRCSPKSGHDTVSWYQQALGQGPQFIFQYYEEEERQRGNFPDRFSGHQFPNYSSELNVNALLLGDSALYLCASSLLSGRADTGELFFGEGSRLTVL.

This clone has just one count. The chain is built from TRBV7-9 and TRBJ1-3; TRBD1 might be the D (6 bases). Germline loops: CDR1 SEHNR, CDR2 FQNEAQ (reference sequence). The V end lost 6 bases, the J end lost 4 bases, and 16 bases lay between the germline ends. The CDR3 consists of 15 residues. CDR3 sequence: CASSPVGGLGNTIYF. As DNA, the CDR3 is TGTGCCAGCAGTCCAGTGGGGGGCCTGGGAAACACCATATATTTT.

The CDR3 region is CASSRIGTSGQETQYF. The CDR3 bases are TGCGCCAGCAGTAGAATCGGGACTAGCGGGCAAGAGACCCAGTACTTC. V gene TRBV10-2 combines with J gene TRBJ2-5; 12 bases are shared with TRBD2. Germline CDR1 WSHSY, CDR2 SAAADI. The CDR3 is 16 residues long. V shed 5 bases and J 2 bases; nucleotides not matched to a gene: 6.

This clone was recorded a few times. The chain combines TRBV5-1 with TRBJ2-3; 9 positions match TRBD2. The CDR3 has 17 residues. Germline CDR1 is SGHRS and CDR2 is YFSETQ. Unmatched junction bases numbered 9, after V lost 4 bases and J lost 0 bases. The CDR3 spells CASSPISTSGSTDTQYF. For the CDR3, the DNA is TGCGCCAGCAGCCCCATTTCAACTAGCGGGAGCACAGATACGCAGTATTTT.

This clone has just one count. The chain uses TRBV28 and TRBJ2-7; 9 bases agree with TRBD1. Germline V CDR1 and CDR2: MDHEN, SYDVKM. V was pared by 3 bases and J by 9 bases, with 6 bases of the junction left unmatched. The CDR3 has 13 residues. CDR3 in DNA: TGTGCCAGCAGTTTCGGGGGACAGGGCGGGCAGTACTTC. This gives the protein CASSFGGQGGQYF.